The rows below give T cell receptor beta chains drawn from one sample of a study of blood T cell repertoires in COVID-19. Some clones are missing from TCRdb's copy, which holds only in-frame ones; the method was immunoSEQ multiplex PCR. The sample lists about 200,000 clones; roughly four fifths were seen once. The sequencing sample was made of PBMCs or T cells enriched from blood (not recorded which). All receptors come from a man aged 35 to 55 who had recovered from COVID-19. CDR3s include the opening cysteine and the closing phenylalanine or tryptophan. The D gene is left open where the match is weak. Only some rows state a clone size, as once, few, many or a class for expanded clones.

TRBJ2-5,.,.,TRBV5-1,TGCGCCAGCAGCCTGCAAGAGACCCAGTACTTC,CASSLQETQYF
TRBJ1-6,.,.,TRBV14,TGTGCCAGCAGCGTTCTCCAGGGAGGTTTTTCACCCCTCCACTTT,CASSVLQGGFSPLHF
TRBJ2-7,TRBD2,.,TRBV6-5,TGTGCCAGCACGGGACTACTGTACGAGCAGTACTTC,CASTGLLYEQYF
TRBJ2-7,TRBD1,.,TRBV5-1,TGCGCCAGCAGCTCCGGGACAGGGGACTGGAACGAGCAGTACTTC,CASSSGTGDWNEQYF
TRBJ1-5,.,few,TRBV6-5,TGTGCCACCCACCGGGACAATAATCAGCCCCAGCATTTT,CATHRDNNQPQHF
TRBJ2-6,TRBD2,.,TRBV7-7,TGTGCCAGCAGCCCCGGGACTAGCGGGAGCTCTGGGGCCAACGTCCTGACTTTC,CASSPGTSGSSGANVLTF
TRBJ1-4,.,few,TRBV4-3,TGCGCCAGCAGCCAGGGTTGGAGGTCCTCTAATGAAAAACTGTTTTTT,CASSQGWRSSNEKLFF
TRBJ1-5,.,.,TRBV5-4,TGTGCCAGCAGCTGGGCGGAATCTGGGGGGTATAGCAATCAGCCCCAGCATTTT,CASSWAESGGYSNQPQHF
TRBJ2-5,TRBD2,.,TRBV11-1,TGTGCCAGCAGCGGGACTAGCGGGATAGAGACCCAGTACTTC,CASSGTSGIETQYF
TRBJ1-1,TRBD1,few,TRBV6-2/TRBV6-3,TGTGCCAGCAGTACCCTCCGACAGGGTGTCACTGAAGCTTTCTTT,CASSTLRQGVTEAFF
TRBJ2-3,.,.,TRBV11-2,TGTGCCAGCAGCTTATGGGGGGGCGGTCTCACAGATACGCAGTATTTT,CASSLWGGGLTDTQYF
TRBJ2-3,TRBD1,.,TRBV12-5,TGTGCTAGTGGTAGGGGGACAGGGGGGGCAGATACGCAGTATTTT,CASGRGTGGADTQYF
TRBJ1-2,TRBD1,.,TRBV6-5,TGTGCCAGCAGCCGGGACAGGGGAGCGAGTGGCTACACCTTC,CASSRDRGASGYTF
TRBJ1-2,.,.,TRBV20-1,TGCAGTGCTAGTGCGGGGTATGACGGCTACACCTTC,CSASAGYDGYTF
TRBJ1-3,TRBD1,.,TRBV27,TGTGCCAGCAGAGGACAGGGAAGGGGCACCATATATTTT,CASRGQGRGTIYF
TRBJ1-2,.,.,TRBV3-1/TRBV3-2,TGTGCCAGCAGCCAAGACTCCGGAGTATATGGCTACACCTTC,CASSQDSGVYGYTF
TRBJ1-1,TRBD1,once,TRBV7-3,TGTGCCAGCAGCTTAACAGGCGCAGGGGGCTTGAACACTGAAGCTTTCTTT,CASSLTGAGGLNTEAFF
TRBJ2-7,TRBD2,.,TRBV15,TGTGCCACCAGCAGAGGAAGCGGGAGGGCATCCTACGAGCAGTACTTC,CATSRGSGRASYEQYF
TRBJ2-7,TRBD2,.,TRBV4-2,TGTGCCAGCAGCCAGGGGACTAGCGGGACCCCCTCCTACGAGCAGTACTTC,CASSQGTSGTPSYEQYF
TRBJ1-1,.,.,TRBV30,TGTGCCTGGGGGATAGGGGTGGGGAACACTGAAGCTTTCTTT,CAWGIGVGNTEAFF
TRBJ1-3,TRBD1,.,TRBV5-1,TGCGCCAGCAGCTTCCTCGGGACAGGGCTAAACACCATATATTTT,CASSFLGTGLNTIYF
TRBJ1-2,.,.,TRBV6-2/TRBV6-3,TGTGCCAGCAGTTACTCGACTACGGGATCGCCCTATGGCTACACCTTC,CASSYSTTGSPYGYTF
TRBJ1-6,TRBD1,.,TRBV2,TGTGCCAGCCGGACAGGGGGCAGCTCACCCCTCCACTTT,CASRTGGSSPLHF
TRBJ1-1,.,once,TRBV29-1,TGCAGCGTTGAATTATTTGGGGCCGGGGGCACTGAAGCTTTCTTT,CSVELFGAGGTEAFF
TRBJ1-4,.,.,TRBV9,TGTGCCAGCAGCGTAGCTGGGGGGACTAATGAAAAACTGTTTTTT,CASSVAGGTNEKLFF
TRBJ2-5,.,.,TRBV5-6,TGTGCCAGCAGCTTCCGCCCGGGGTTAGCGCAAGAGACCCAGTACTTC,CASSFRPGLAQETQYF
TRBJ2-7,.,.,TRBV7-8,TGTGCCAGCAGCCCCCGTGTGGGCACGTCGAGCTCCTACGAGCAGTACTTC,CASSPRVGTSSSYEQYF
TRBJ2-2,.,.,TRBV5-1,TGCGCCAGCAGCTTGGCCGGCCTAGCGAACACCGGGGAGCTGTTTTTT,CASSLAGLANTGELFF
TRBJ1-4,.,.,TRBV10-3,TGTGCCATCAGTGATTTCGGGGGGCGCGGTGAAAAACTGTTTTTT,CAISDFGGRGEKLFF
TRBJ1-1,.,.,TRBV10-2,TGCGCCAGCTATCTGGGACAGAACACTGAAGCTTTCTTT,CASYLGQNTEAFF
TRBJ2-7,TRBD1,.,TRBV7-2,TGTGCCAGCAGCATGGACAGGAGGTACGAGCAGTACTTC,CASSMDRRYEQYF
TRBJ1-1,.,.,TRBV18,TGTGCCAGCTCGCTCGACAGGATTGAAGCTTTCTTT,CASSLDRIEAFF
TRBJ2-2,.,.,TRBV9,TGTGCCAGCAGCGTAGATCCGAGGAACACCGGGGAGCTGTTTTTT,CASSVDPRNTGELFF
TRBJ2-7,.,.,TRBV4-1,TGCGCCAGCAGCCAAGATCAGGCGTACTCCTACGAGCAGTACTTC,CASSQDQAYSYEQYF
TRBJ1-2,.,.,TRBV27,TGTGCCAGCAGTCCATGGGTGGGGGGAGACAACTATGGCTACACCTTC,CASSPWVGGDNYGYTF
TRBJ1-2,TRBD1,.,TRBV19,TGTGCCAGTAGTATTGACCCGGGACAGGACGTCAATGGCTACACCTTC,CASSIDPGQDVNGYTF
TRBJ1-5,.,.,TRBV7-2,TGTGCCAGCAGCTTTTCCAGGGCCGGTCGTAATAGCAATCAGCCCCAGCATTTT,CASSFSRAGRNSNQPQHF